These 12 T cell receptor beta chains were sequenced from one sample in a study of shared clonotypes between healthy human individuals (dated by TCRdb to between 2020 and 2021). The library was generated by the immunoSEQ multiplex PCR assay. TCRdb retrieved this table from immuneACCESS and kept in-frame rearrangements only. Not all clones are present; in checked studies, unresolved V genes account for under half, and no reason is known for the remainder. The sample profile shows 450,000 to 600,000 clones; 79% of them were found once. The top ten clones comprise over 10% of the sample. Sequenced: PBMCs. Receptors were obtained from a middle-aged woman in good health. Some clones in this sample may be carry-over from other donors' samples.

As regards this clone: This sequence may be a read error, since a much larger clone differs from it by one base. The chain has TRBV11-2 and TRBJ1-3; no firm D call. Germline values: CDR1 SGHAT, CDR2 FQNNGV. Trimming left V 4 bases short and J 4 bases short, with 8 bases between. This CDR3 spans 13 amino acids. This CDR3 reads CASSSGPGNTIYF. CDR3 nucleotide sequence: TGTGCCAGCAGCTCCGGGCCGGGAAACACCATATATTTT.

This chain joins TRBV7-8 and TRBJ1-1; a weak D match, TRBD1 (5 bases). The CDR3 has 14 amino acids. Trimming left V 1 base short and J 5 bases short, with 11 bases between. Germline V lookup: CDR1 SGHVS, CDR2 FQNEAQ. CDR3 DNA sequence: TGTGCCAGCAGCTTAGACACCCGGGGGACTGAAGCTTTCTTT. Amino acid sequence: CASSLDTRGTEAFF.

The chain is built from TRBV4-3 and TRBJ2-2; TRBD2 is a possible D gene (6 bases). V was pared by 0 bases and J by 5 bases, with 16 bases between. Looked up from germline, CDR1 is LGHNA and CDR2 is YSLEER. This CDR3 contains 17 residues. The CDR3 bases are TGCGCCAGCAGCCAAGATAGGGAGGTAGAAGGGACCGGGGAGCTGTTTTTT. Translated: CASSQDREVEGTGELFF.

Comment on this clone: One end of the junction fails to match germline, which may point to a read error. The chain links TRBV13 to TRBJ2-7; 10 positions match TRBD2. This CDR3 is built from 16 residues. Germline CDR1 is PRHDT and CDR2 is FYEKMQ (reference sequence). CDR3 sequence (DNA): TGTGCCAGCAGCCTAGGAAGCGGGAGGGCCTCCTACGAGCAGTACTTC. It translates to CASSLGSGRASYEQYF.

In this sample, this clone turned up once. The chain has TRBV18 and TRBJ2-7; 7 bases line up with TRBD1. CDR1 KGHSH and CDR2 LQKENI come from the germline V gene. The J segment lost 0 bases and the V segment lost 6 bases, leaving 8 bases of the junction unmatched. This CDR3 has 15 residues. The CDR3 sequence: CASSAPGGSSYEQYF. CDR3 nucleotide sequence: TGTGCCAGCTCCGCCCCAGGGGGAAGCTCCTACGAGCAGTACTTC.

In its sample, this clone was seen once. The CDR3 reads CASSGNKEMNTEAFF. The CDR3 DNA sequence: TGTGCCAGCAGTGGGAATAAAGAAATGAACACTGAAGCTTTCTTT. The genes are TRBV25-1 and TRBJ1-1; D is undetermined. The germline gives CDR1 MGHDK, CDR2 SYGVNS. Trimming took 4 bases from V and 0 from J, leaving 12 bases between them. The CDR3 spans 15 residues.

The chain links TRBV4-1 to TRBJ2-3, with TRBD1 as a possible D gene (6 bases). This CDR3 region has 15 residues. Trimming cost V 0 bases and J 1 base, with 8 bases left between them. In germline, CDR1 is MGHRA, CDR2 YSYEKL. Here the CDR3 DNA reads TGCGCCAGCAGCCAAGACGCAGGGGGCACAGATACGCAGTATTTT. Translated, it gives CASSQDAGGTDTQYF.

CDR3 sequence: CASTGQGHEQFF. CDR3 DNA sequence: TGTGCCAGCACCGGACAGGGGCATGAGCAGTTCTTC. This rearrangement joins TRBV6-5 to TRBJ2-1; 9 bases agree with TRBD1. This CDR3 is 12 amino acids long. CDR1 is MNHEY, CDR2 SVGAGI, per germline. V shed 7 bases, J shed 8 bases, and the junction held 3 bases outside the gene matches.

CDR3 bases: TGTGCCAGCAGCAGGAATACAGGGGGAGGGAATGAGCAGTTCTTC. It yields the protein CASSRNTGGGNEQFF. The chain is built from TRBV28 and TRBJ2-1; tentatively, D is TRBD1 (8 bases). Looked up from germline, CDR1 is MDHEN and CDR2 is SYDVKM. Trimming took off 6 bases at V and 7 bases at J, with 19 bases between the two ends. The CDR3 runs 15 residues.

There are many counts of this clone. Other DNA sequences in the same sample also yield this CDR3. V and J are TRBV4-1 and TRBJ2-3, with 15 bases fitting TRBD2. CDR1 and CDR2 (germline): MGHRA, YSYEKL. After removal of 4 bases from V and 4 bases from J, the junction contained 15 bases not matched to a gene. CDR3 length: 20 residues. The CDR3 loop reads CASSRPIGLAGGPGSDTQYF. In DNA form, the CDR3 reads TGCGCCAGCAGCCGGCCCATCGGACTAGCGGGAGGGCCAGGCTCAGATACGCAGTATTTT.

The rearrangement links TRBV13 to TRBJ2-7; D could derive from TRBD1 or TRBD2 (5 bases each). The germline V gene encodes CDR1 PRHDT and CDR2 FYEKMQ (reference sequence). The CDR3 spans 11 residues. The V and J ends lost 5 bases and 4 bases respectively, with 6 bases between them. CDR3 sequence: CASSGGYEQYF. The CDR3 coding sequence is TGTGCCAGCAGCGGGGGATACGAGCAGTACTTC.

The chain links TRBV4-1 to TRBJ2-2; 10 bases align to TRBD2. The CDR3 totals 17 residues. V was clipped by 4 bases and J by 5 bases; unmatched bases: 10. The germline gives CDR1 MGHRA, CDR2 YSYEKL. The CDR3 spells CASSLQSGRDRTGELFF. The CDR3 DNA reads as TGCGCCAGCAGCCTCCAAAGCGGGAGGGACCGGACCGGGGAGCTGTTTTTT.